This passage covers 26 T cell receptor beta chains from one sample sequenced in a study of human T cells and chemical hapten exposure. Noted time point: pre-sensitization, week 0. Specified treatment: therapeutic diphenylcyclopropenone sensitization with weekly scalp DPC. TCRdb redid the calling of the RACE reads with MiXCR, one entry per CDR3 protein. Seen here are around 57,000 distinct CDR3 sequences, about 11% observed once, and the top ten hold roughly 4%. Sequencing used whole blood, obtained in connection with sensitization to the hapten diphenylcyclopropenone (DPC). The receptors were gathered from a woman in her thirties or forties with alopecia areata. Some clones in this sample may be carry-over from other donors' samples.

Many counts were recorded for this clonotype. J is TRBJ2-1 and V is TRBV6-2 or TRBV6-3; D is possibly TRBD2 (5 bases). In germline, CDR1 is MNHEY, CDR2 SVGEGT. This CDR3 comprises 10 residues. V lost 8 bases and J 15 bases, leaving 14 bases between the germline ends. CDR3 nucleotides: TGTGCCAGCGGGCTGGGGAGAAGGTTCTTC. It specifies CASGLGRRFF.

This clonotype was detected only a few times. The chain's CDR3 is CASRDRVDEKLFF. The CDR3 nucleotides read TGTGCCAGTCGCGACAGGGTTGACGAAAAACTGTTTTTT. The V and J genes are TRBV19 and TRBJ1-4; 7 nucleotides match TRBD1. Germline lookup yields CDR1 LNHDA and CDR2 SQIVND (reference sequence). This CDR3 has 13 amino acids. V trimming: 8 bases; J trimming: 8 bases; junction bases outside the gene matches: 8.

The rearrangement joins TRBV2 to TRBJ2-7; D may be TRBD1 (5 bases). The CDR3 consists of 18 residues. Looked up from germline, CDR1 is SNHLY and CDR2 is FYNNEI. V dropped 4 bases and J dropped 7 bases, with 29 bases sitting between them. In nucleotides, the CDR3 is TGTGCCAGCAGTGGGAACCAGGGTGATAATAGGTTCTCGTATGAGCAGTACTTC. This gives the protein CASSGNQGDNRFSYEQYF.

In this sample, this clonotype turned up many times. The chain has TRBV5-4 and TRBJ2-5; a possible D gene is TRBD2 (5 bases). Per the germline V gene, CDR1 is SGHNT and CDR2 is YYREEE (reference sequence). CDR3 size: 15 residues. Trimming took 1 base from V and 4 from J, leaving 14 bases between them. The DNA for the CDR3 is TGTGCCAGCAGCTTGCCCCCCGGAAGCGGAGAGACCCAGTACTTC. Amino acids: CASSLPPGSGETQYF.

This clonotype was seen ten or more times. The V and J genes are TRBV11-2 and TRBJ2-5; 8 nucleotides match TRBD2. Germline loops: CDR1 SGHAT, CDR2 FQNNGV. The V segment lost 1 base and the J segment 5 bases; nucleotides outside the gene matches: 6. This CDR3 has 15 amino acids. The CDR3: CASSLAAGVRETQYF. The CDR3 DNA reads TGTGCCAGCAGCTTAGCAGCGGGAGTACGGGAGACCCAGTACTTC.

The rearrangement uses TRBV2 and TRBJ2-1, with D possibly being TRBD1 (7 bases). The ends were cut back, 6 bases at V and 0 bases at J, with 12 bases in the middle. The germline V gene has CDR1 SNHLY and CDR2 FYNNEI. This CDR3 has 15 amino acids. Here the CDR3 reads CASRAGGSSYNEQFF. CDR3 coding DNA: TGTGCCAGCAGGGCAGGGGGGAGCTCCTACAATGAGCAGTTCTTC.

This clonotype was found many times. V is TRBV7-8 and J is TRBJ2-1; 8 bases align to TRBD1. This CDR3 comprises 16 residues. V shed 4 bases and J 7 bases; nucleotides not matched to a gene: 12. Germline V CDR1 and CDR2: SGHVS, FQNEAQ. The CDR3 reads CASSSRTTGVTNEQFF. CDR3 nucleotide sequence: TGTGCCAGCAGCTCCCGGACGACAGGGGTTACGAATGAGCAGTTCTTC.

This clonotype was seen a few times. The rearrangement joins TRBV5-4 to TRBJ2-5; 11 bases are a match to TRBD1. Trimming removed 5 bases from V and 5 bases from J; junction bases left unmatched: 5. CDR3 length: 14 amino acids. Looked up from germline, CDR1 is SGHNT and CDR2 is YYREEE (reference sequence). CDR3 in amino acids: CASSFGQGAETQYF. The DNA for the CDR3 is TGTGCCAGCAGTTTTGGACAGGGGGCTGAGACCCAGTACTTC.

The chain is built from TRBV7-8 and TRBJ2-1; 12 positions match TRBD1. This CDR3 spans 16 amino acids. The germline V gene has CDR1 SGHVS and CDR2 FQNEAQ. Losses at the gene ends were 5 bases for V and 9 bases for J; bases not matched to a gene: 11. The CDR3 loop is CASSRSAGQGASEQFF. In DNA form, the CDR3 reads TGTGCCAGCAGCCGATCGGCGGGACAGGGGGCGTCTGAGCAGTTCTTC. Based on the CDR3 plus reference TRBV7-8 and TRBJ2-1, the full variable domain is GAGVSQSPRYKVAKRGQDVALRCDPISGHVSLFWYQQALGQGPEFLTYFQNEAQLDKSGLPSDRFFAERPEGSVSTLKIQRTQQEDSAVYLCASSRSAGQGASEQFFGPGTRLTVL.

This clonotype has more than one count but fewer than ten. The chain couples TRBV10-3 to TRBJ2-2; 8 nucleotides line up with TRBD2. CDR1 ENHRY and CDR2 SYGVKD come from the germline V gene. The CDR3 runs 15 residues. V was pared by 3 bases and J by 5 bases, with 5 bases of the junction left unmatched. Written as DNA, the CDR3 is TGTGCCATCAGTGAATCCGCGGGAGGAACCGGGGAGCTGTTTTTT. Protein: CAISESAGGTGELFF.

In its sample, this clonotype was seen a few times. The rearrangement uses TRBV20-1 and TRBJ2-1, with D perhaps being TRBD1 or TRBD2 (6 bases each). Germline loops: CDR1 DFQATT, CDR2 SNEGSKA (reference sequence). This CDR3 spans 14 amino acids. V shed 2 bases and J shed 3 bases, with 11 bases lying between them. The CDR3 is CSARRGVGYNEQFF. CDR3 coding DNA: TGCAGTGCTAGAAGGGGGGTGGGCTACAATGAGCAGTTCTTC.

The chain uses TRBV29-1 and TRBJ1-2, with D uncertain. V was cut by 6 bases and J by 3 bases, with 11 bases left in between. Germline CDR1 and CDR2: SQVTM and ANQGSEA. The CDR3 contains 12 residues. CDR3 sequence reads: CSVNHGHYGYTF. For the CDR3, the DNA is TGCAGCGTCAACCACGGGCACTATGGCTACACCTTC.

This clonotype was picked up many times. This chain links TRBV20-1 with TRBJ1-1, with a weak D call TRBD1 (6 bases). The CDR3 is 17 residues long. Germline loops: CDR1 DFQATT, CDR2 SNEGSKA (reference sequence). V shed 2 bases and J shed 0 bases, with 19 bases lying between them. The CDR3 region has the DNA TGCAGTGCTAGATCCCCCGCGGGACAAAGGGTGAACACTGAAGCTTTCTTT. It is translated as CSARSPAGQRVNTEAFF.

This clonotype occurred a few times. V is TRBV6-2 or TRBV6-3 and J is TRBJ2-7; possible D gene TRBD1, 6 bases. In germline, CDR1 is MNHEY, CDR2 SVGEGT. The CDR3 has 12 amino acids. Trimming shortened V by 8 bases and J by 3 bases, and 11 bases separated the two germline ends. CDR3 in amino acids: CASARTVYEQYF. The CDR3 DNA sequence: TGTGCCAGCGCCCGGACAGTCTACGAGCAGTACTTC.

The V gene is TRBV15, the J gene TRBJ2-4; D not resolved. The CDR3 length is 14 residues. V lost 1 base and J 0 bases, leaving 4 bases between the germline ends. Looked up from germline, CDR1 is LNHNV and CDR2 is YYDKDF (reference sequence). The CDR3: CATSRGIAKNIQYF. CDR3 nucleotide sequence: TGTGCCACCAGCAGAGGGATAGCCAAAAACATTCAGTACTTC.

This chain links TRBV7-9 with TRBJ2-3; 9 bases are a match to TRBD2. The V and J ends lost 5 bases and 2 bases, in that order; junction bases with no gene match: 8. CDR3 size: 16 residues. Germline CDR1 and CDR2: SEHNR and FQNEAQ (reference sequence). CDR3 loop: CASSPVAGGFTDTQYF. The CDR3 nucleotides are TGTGCCAGCAGCCCAGTCGCGGGAGGGTTCACAGATACGCAGTATTTT.

This clonotype was detected ten times or more. This chain uses TRBV11-2 with TRBJ1-3, with a tentative D call TRBD1 (5 bases). V dropped 8 bases and J dropped 3 bases, with 8 bases sitting between them. CDR3 size: 12 residues. Germline CDR1 and CDR2: SGHAT and FQNNGV. CDR3 residues: CASQGYGNTIYF. The CDR3 coding sequence is TGTGCCAGCCAGGGTTATGGAAACACCATATATTTT.

With regard to this clonotype: The germline gene is not matched at one end of the junction; a read error may be the cause. The rearrangement uses TRBV7-9 and TRBJ1-1; 8 bases are shared with TRBD1. Germline V gene lookup returns CDR1 SEHNR and CDR2 FQNEAQ (reference sequence). This CDR3 is built from 14 residues. The CDR3: CASSPGQGEADAFF. CDR3 DNA sequence: TGTGCCAGCAGCCCCGGACAGGGAGAGGCTGACGCTTTCTTT.

This clonotype was detected many times. V gene TRBV14 combines with J gene TRBJ2-5, with D perhaps TRBD2 (6 bases). Germline CDR1 SGHDN, CDR2 FVKESK. This CDR3 is 14 amino acids long. The ends were cut back, 2 bases at V and 0 bases at J, with 7 bases in the middle. The CDR3 is CASSQRDYQETQYF. The CDR3 nucleotides are TGTGCCAGCAGCCAACGGGACTACCAAGAGACCCAGTACTTC. Full variable domain (remainder filled in from reference TRBV14 and TRBJ2-5): EAGVTQFPSHSVIEKGQTVTLRCDPISGHDNLYWYRRVMGKEIKFLLHFVKESKQDESGMPNNRFLAERTGGTYSTLKVQPAELEDSGVYFCASSQRDYQETQYFGPGTRLLVL.

V and J are TRBV20-1 and TRBJ2-2, with 10 bases that match TRBD1. This CDR3 is 14 amino acids long. CDR1 and CDR2 from the germline V gene are DFQATT and SNEGSKA (reference sequence). Germline trimming cut 3 bases from V and 3 bases from J; bases unmatched to any gene: 1. CDR3 bases: TGCAGTGCTAGGACAGGGGGCGACACCGGGGAGCTGTTTTTT. Its translation is CSARTGGDTGELFF.

This clonotype was detected ten times or more. This chain connects TRBV28 to TRBJ2-5; 10 bases are shared with TRBD2. V lost 5 bases, J lost 3 bases, and 3 bases stayed unmatched. Germline assignment: CDR1 MDHEN and CDR2 SYDVKM. The CDR3 has 14 amino acids. In DNA form, the CDR3 reads TGTGCCAGCAGTACTAGCGGGGAAAAAGAGACCCAGTACTTC. Protein sequence: CASSTSGEKETQYF.

This clonotype showed up many times. The DNA for the CDR3 is TGTGCCAGCTCACCACTTCCGGCAGCGAAGGTTTATGAGCAGTTCTTC. The encoded protein is CASSPLPAAKVYEQFF. This chain uses TRBV18 with TRBJ2-1; no clear D. Trimming stripped 1 base from V and 8 bases from J, with 18 bases between. This CDR3 is built from 16 residues. Germline V gene sequence: CDR1 KGHSH, CDR2 LQKENI.

This clonotype was seen ten or more times. This chain joins TRBV6-4 and TRBJ2-7; perhaps D is TRBD1 or TRBD2 (5 bases each). Germline V gives CDR1 MRHNA, CDR2 SNTAGT. Trimming pared 4 bases from V and 0 bases from J, leaving 10 bases between. The CDR3 runs to 14 residues. The CDR3 sequence: CASSGGRGSYEQYF. The CDR3 DNA follows: TGTGCCAGCAGTGGGGGACGGGGCTCCTACGAGCAGTACTTC.

This clonotype was counted at least ten times. This rearrangement joins TRBV12-3 or TRBV12-4 to TRBJ1-2, with D maybe TRBD1 (6 bases). V was shortened by 10 bases and J by 5 bases, with 11 bases between the two germline ends. The CDR3 contains 11 residues. The chain's CDR3 is CATIRGYGYTF. CDR3 DNA: TGTGCCACTATAAGGGGGTATGGCTACACCTTC.

This clonotype was recorded at least ten times. The gene calls are TRBV11-2 and TRBJ2-6, with D possibly being TRBD2 (6 bases). This CDR3 spans 16 amino acids. V lost 5 bases and J 2 bases, leaving 13 bases between the germline ends. Germline-derived CDR1 and CDR2 are SGHAT and FQNNGV. Here the CDR3 DNA reads TGTGCCAGCAGCCGCCGGCCGGGGGCTGGGGCCAACGTCCTGACTTTC. This translates into CASSRRPGAGANVLTF.

V usage is TRBV14 and J usage is TRBJ2-1; 14 bases line up with TRBD2. Germline V CDR1 and CDR2: SGHDN, FVKESK. V trimming: 3 bases; J trimming: 1 base; junction bases outside the gene matches: 8. The CDR3 runs 19 residues. The CDR3 is CASSQTSGGAVRSYNEQFF. CDR3 in DNA: TGTGCCAGCAGCCAGACTAGCGGGGGGGCGGTTCGGTCCTACAATGAGCAGTTCTTC.